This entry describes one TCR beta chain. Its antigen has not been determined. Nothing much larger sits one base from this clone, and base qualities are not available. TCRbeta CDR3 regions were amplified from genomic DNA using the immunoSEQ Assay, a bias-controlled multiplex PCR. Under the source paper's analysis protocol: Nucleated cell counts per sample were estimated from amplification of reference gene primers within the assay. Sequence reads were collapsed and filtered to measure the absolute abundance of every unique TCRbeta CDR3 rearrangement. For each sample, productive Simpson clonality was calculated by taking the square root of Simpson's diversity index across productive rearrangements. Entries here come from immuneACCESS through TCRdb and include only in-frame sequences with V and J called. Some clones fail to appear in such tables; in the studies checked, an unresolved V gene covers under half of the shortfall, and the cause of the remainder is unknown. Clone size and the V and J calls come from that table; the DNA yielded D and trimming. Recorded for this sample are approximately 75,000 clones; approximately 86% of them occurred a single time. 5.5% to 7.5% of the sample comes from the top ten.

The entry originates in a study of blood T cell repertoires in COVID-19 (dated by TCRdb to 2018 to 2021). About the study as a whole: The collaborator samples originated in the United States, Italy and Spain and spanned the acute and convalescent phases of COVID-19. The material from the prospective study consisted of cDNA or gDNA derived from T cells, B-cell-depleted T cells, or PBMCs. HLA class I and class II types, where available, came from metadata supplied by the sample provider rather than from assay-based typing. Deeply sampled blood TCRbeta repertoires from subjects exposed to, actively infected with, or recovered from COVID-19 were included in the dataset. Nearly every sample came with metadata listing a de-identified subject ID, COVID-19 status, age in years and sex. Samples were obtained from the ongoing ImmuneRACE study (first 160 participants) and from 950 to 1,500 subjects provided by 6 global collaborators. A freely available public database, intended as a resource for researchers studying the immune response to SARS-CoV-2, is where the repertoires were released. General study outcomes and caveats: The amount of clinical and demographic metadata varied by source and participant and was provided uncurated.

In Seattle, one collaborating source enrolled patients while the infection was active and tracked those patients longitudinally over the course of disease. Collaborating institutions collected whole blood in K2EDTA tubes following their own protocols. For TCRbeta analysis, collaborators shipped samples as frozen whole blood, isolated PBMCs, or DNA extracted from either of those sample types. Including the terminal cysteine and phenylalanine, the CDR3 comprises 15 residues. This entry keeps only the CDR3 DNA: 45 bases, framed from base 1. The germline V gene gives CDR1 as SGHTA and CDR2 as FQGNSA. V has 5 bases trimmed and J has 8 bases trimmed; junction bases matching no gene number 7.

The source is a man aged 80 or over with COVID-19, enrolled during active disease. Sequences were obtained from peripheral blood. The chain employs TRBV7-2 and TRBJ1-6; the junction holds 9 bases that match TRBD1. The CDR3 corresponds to CASSPRDRVYSPLHF. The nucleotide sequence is TGTGCCAGCAGCCCTCGGGACAGGGTATATTCACCCCTCCACTTT. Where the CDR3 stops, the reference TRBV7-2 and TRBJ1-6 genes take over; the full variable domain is GAGVSQSPSNKVTEKGKDVELRCDPISGHTALYWYRQSLGQGLEFLIYFQGNSAPDKSGLPSDRFSAERTGGSVSTLTIQRTQQEDSAVYLCASSPRDRVYSPLHFGNGTRLTVT.